This is a list of T cell receptor beta chains from one sample in a study of blood T cell repertoires in COVID-19. The assay was immunoSEQ multiplex PCR, and TCRdb's table has in-frame clones only and misses some. The profile shows about 260,000 clones, about 90% of them singletons. The sequenced material came from peripheral blood. The receptors derive from a person aged 18 to 29 with COVID-19, enrolled during active disease. CDR3s include the opening cysteine and the closing phenylalanine or tryptophan. The size field is filled for only some rows; it gives once, few, many or a size class.

j_call,clone_size,v_call,cdr3_aa
TRBJ2-3,-,TRBV6-5,CASSRNRVESDTQYF
TRBJ2-7,-,TRBV5-1,CASSLGTGSGYEQYF
TRBJ2-7,-,TRBV11-2,CASSLWENSYEQYF
TRBJ2-3,-,TRBV6-4,CASSDTGRSTDTQYF
TRBJ2-3,-,TRBV12-3/TRBV12-4,CASSPSTDTQYF
TRBJ1-4,once,TRBV2,CASSGATGGRNEKLFF
TRBJ2-5,-,TRBV7-9,CASSLGDPRGETQYF
TRBJ2-5,-,TRBV5-6,CASSSLDRGRGGETQYF
TRBJ2-1,few,TRBV10-1,CASSPSIASFQFF
TRBJ2-3,-,TRBV5-1,CASRHGEGPVGTDTQYF
TRBJ1-5,-,TRBV5-6,CASSLGGGAGRQPQHF
TRBJ2-4,-,TRBV28,CASHPGQANIQYF
TRBJ2-3,-,TRBV27,CASRRGRPGLGGTDTQYF
TRBJ2-5,once,TRBV2,CASSGGRAGETQYF
TRBJ2-5,-,TRBV14,CASSQASGGETQYF
TRBJ1-1,-,TRBV13,CASSQRQGTEAFF
TRBJ2-2,-,TRBV4-1,CASSQFSAPTGVAGGHTGELFF
TRBJ2-5,-,TRBV29-1,CSVPSGTSGMSQETQYF
TRBJ2-7,-,TRBV13,CASSPTSGDSYEQYF
TRBJ1-2,-,TRBV30,CAWSEVFSYGYTF
TRBJ2-1,-,TRBV19,CASILADEQFF
TRBJ2-7,-,TRBV11-2,CASSLADSPLYEQYF
TRBJ2-7,-,TRBV5-4,CASSVGTSFPYEQYF
TRBJ2-7,-,TRBV6-6,CASSHGTGGYEQYF
TRBJ2-5,-,TRBV19,CASSIGTGGGQETQYF
TRBJ1-5,-,TRBV6-6,CASRRSPNQPQHF
TRBJ2-5,-,TRBV5-6,CASSLEGDLLQETQYF
TRBJ2-4,-,TRBV20-1,CRDGGDIQYF
TRBJ2-7,-,TRBV28,CASSLPQGNYEQYF
TRBJ2-5,-,TRBV11-1,CASSLDRSALAQYF
TRBJ2-7,-,TRBV4-2,CASSQDMGVGDEQYF
TRBJ1-3,-,TRBV19,CASSIRRQGELGMAGNTIYF
TRBJ1-4,once,TRBV6-5,CASSYSSGTGSEKLFF
TRBJ1-1,-,TRBV6-4,CASSETGGDTEAFF
TRBJ2-3,-,TRBV6-4,CASLDFVGREGSDTQYF
TRBJ2-3,few,TRBV4-2,CASSPGQGSTDTQYF
TRBJ1-3,-,TRBV27,CASSLFGEKRDTIYF
TRBJ2-7,-,TRBV9,CASSALGGSYEQYF
TRBJ2-7,-,TRBV3-1/TRBV3-2,CASSQGTGGREQYF
TRBJ2-7,-,TRBV5-8,CASSSLRDRGTYEQYF
TRBJ2-7,once,TRBV7-2,CASSLRQGANEQYF
TRBJ2-7,-,TRBV30,CAWSVGRAYEQYF
TRBJ1-2,-,TRBV4-3,CASSQRQGKDYGYTF
TRBJ1-5,-,TRBV27,CASSLSTGNQPQHF
TRBJ1-2,-,TRBV24-1,CATRKPGQRYYGYTF
TRBJ1-4,-,TRBV25-1,CASSGSTGWVTNEKLFF
TRBJ2-5,once,TRBV5-4,CASSLGDRDETQYF
TRBJ2-3,-,TRBV9,CASSYSGTSGTKADTQYF
TRBJ2-5,once,TRBV24-1,CATSDPIQETQYF
TRBJ2-5,-,TRBV5-6,CASSRLLSGTQYF
TRBJ2-3,-,TRBV4-1,CATRLSNTDTQYF
TRBJ2-7,-,TRBV9,CASSVSGGPYEQYF
TRBJ1-4,-,TRBV29-1,CSVEEGFSGEKLFF
TRBJ2-1,-,TRBV9,CASSVAVVAGNNEQFF